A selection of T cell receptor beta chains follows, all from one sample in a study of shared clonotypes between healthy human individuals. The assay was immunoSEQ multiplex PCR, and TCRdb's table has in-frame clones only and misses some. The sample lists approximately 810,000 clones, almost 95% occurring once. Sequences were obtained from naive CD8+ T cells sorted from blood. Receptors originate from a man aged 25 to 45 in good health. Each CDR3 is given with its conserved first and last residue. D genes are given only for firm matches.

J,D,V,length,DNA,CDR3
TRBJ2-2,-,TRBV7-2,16,TGTGCCAGCAGCCTTAGCTGGGGGGTGGGCACCGGGGAGCTGTTTTTT,CASSLSWGVGTGELFF
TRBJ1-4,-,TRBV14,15,TGTGCCAGCAGCCGCACGGAGGACATTAATGAAAAACTGTTTTTT,CASSRTEDINEKLFF
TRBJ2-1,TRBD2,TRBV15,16,TGTGCCACCAGGGGGGGGAGCGGGAGAAGGATGGATGAGCAGTTCTTC,CATRGGSGRRMDEQFF
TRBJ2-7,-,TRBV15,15,TGTGCCACCAGCATCTCCGGAGACAGGACCTACGAGCAGTACTTC,CATSISGDRTYEQYF
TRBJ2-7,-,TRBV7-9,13,TGTGCCAGCAGCTCCCTAGAGAAGTACGAGCAGTACTTC,CASSSLEKYEQYF
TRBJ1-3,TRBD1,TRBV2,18,TGTGCCAGCAGAGGACTTTCCTGGACAGGAACCTCTGGAAACACCATATATTTT,CASRGLSWTGTSGNTIYF
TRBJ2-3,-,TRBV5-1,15,TGCGCCAGCAGCTTGGGTTTCTCTAGCACAGATACGCAGTATTTT,CASSLGFSSTDTQYF
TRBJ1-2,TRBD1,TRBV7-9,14,TGTGCCAGCGGTCAAGGGGGCCAGGACTATGGCTACACCTTC,CASGQGGQDYGYTF
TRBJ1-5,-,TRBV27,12,TGTGCCAGCAGTTTGGGCTTGGGGCCCCAGCATTTT,CASSLGLGPQHF
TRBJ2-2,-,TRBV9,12,TGTGCCAGCAGCGTCGTACGTCGGGAGCTGTTTTTT,CASSVVRRELFF
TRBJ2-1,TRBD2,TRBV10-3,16,TGTGCCATCAGTGAGTCAAGGGCTAGCGGAGTTAATGAGCAGTTCTTC,CAISESRASGVNEQFF
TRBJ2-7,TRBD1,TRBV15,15,TGTGCCACCAGCAGTCGAGACAGGGGCTCCTACGAGCAGTACTTC,CATSSRDRGSYEQYF
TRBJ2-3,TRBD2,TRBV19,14,TGTGCCAGTAGGATGAGCGGGAGTGGAGATACGCAGTATTTT,CASRMSGSGDTQYF
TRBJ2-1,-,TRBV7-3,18,TGTGCCAGCAGCTTAAGGCACAGGGCTGAGAATCCCTACAATGAGCAGTTCTTC,CASSLRHRAENPYNEQFF
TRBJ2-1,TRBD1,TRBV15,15,TGTGCCACCAGCAGACTGGACAGGGGGCGGAATGAGCAGTTCTTC,CATSRLDRGRNEQFF
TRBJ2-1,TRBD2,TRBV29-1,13,TGCAGCGCCGGGACTAGCGGGACAGATGAGCAGTTCTTC,CSAGTSGTDEQFF